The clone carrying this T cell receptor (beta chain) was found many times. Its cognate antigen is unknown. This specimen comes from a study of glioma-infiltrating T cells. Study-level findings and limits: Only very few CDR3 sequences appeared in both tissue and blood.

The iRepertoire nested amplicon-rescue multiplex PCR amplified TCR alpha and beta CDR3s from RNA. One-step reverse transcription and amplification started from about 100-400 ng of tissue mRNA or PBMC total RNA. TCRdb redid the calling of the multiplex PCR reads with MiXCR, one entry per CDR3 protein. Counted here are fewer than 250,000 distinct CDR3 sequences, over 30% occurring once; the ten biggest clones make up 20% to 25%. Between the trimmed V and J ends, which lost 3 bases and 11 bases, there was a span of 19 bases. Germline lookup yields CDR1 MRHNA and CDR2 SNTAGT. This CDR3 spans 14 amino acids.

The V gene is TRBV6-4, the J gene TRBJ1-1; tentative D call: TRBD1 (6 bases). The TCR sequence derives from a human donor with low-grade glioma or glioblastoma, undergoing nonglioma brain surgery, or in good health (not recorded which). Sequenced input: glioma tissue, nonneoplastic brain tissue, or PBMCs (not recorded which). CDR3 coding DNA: TGTGCCAGCAGTGAAGAGGGGACATCGGATGAGGCTTTCTTT. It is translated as CASSEEGTSDEAFF.